The T cell receptor (beta chain) described here comes from a study of T cell changes during pregnancy in multiple sclerosis. Profiling relied on immunoSEQ multiplex PCR, and the TCRdb table lists in-frame clones only, not all of them. The sample lists 100,000 or so clones, 90% to 95% occurring once. Sequenced here: peripheral blood, sampled before pregnancy. This receptor was identified in a female donor with multiple sclerosis, enrolled in a pregnancy study.

The CDR3 region has the DNA TGTGCCAGCAGTCCCGGGACAGGGACGATTAGTGAAGCTTTCTTT. This gives the protein CASSPGTGTISEAFF. V is TRBV6-5 and J is TRBJ1-1, with 9 bases lining up with TRBD1. The CDR3 runs 15 residues. The J segment lost 7 bases and the V segment lost 5 bases, leaving 11 bases of the junction unmatched. From germline, CDR1 is MNHEY and CDR2 SVGAGI.